Listed below are T cell receptor beta chains from one sample, sequenced in a study of CD4+ T cells in melanoma. Measured with immunoSEQ multiplex PCR; TCRdb has only the in-frame clones, and not every one. The sample holds 50,000 to 60,000 clones, roughly 69% seen once. Material: tumor tissue. The origin of the receptors is a human donor with melanoma. Each CDR3 is given with its conserved first and last residue. D genes are given only for firm matches. Rows may omit the clone size; those that give it use once, few, many or a size class.

clone_size	d_call	cdr3_length	j_call	v_call	cdr3_nt	cdr3_aa
few	-	15	TRBJ1-2	TRBV27	TGTGCCAGCAGTTCGTACCGGACAGCCGACTATGGCTACACCTTC	CASSSYRTADYGYTF
once	TRBD2	19	TRBJ2-1	TRBV15	TGTGCCACCAGCAGAGACTGGGGGACTAGCGGGGGCGATTCCAATGAGCAGTTCTTC	CATSRDWGTSGGDSNEQFF
-	-	15	TRBJ2-3	TRBV5-1	TGCGCCACCACCCCAAGGGGGGGCCTCACAGATACGCAGTATTTT	CATTPRGGLTDTQYF
few	TRBD1	14	TRBJ2-7	TRBV5-6	TGTGCCAGCAGCTTGGGACAGGGCAAGGGTCAGCAGTACTTC	CASSLGQGKGQQYF
few	-	15	TRBJ2-1	TRBV7-3	TGTGCCAGCAGCCACGAACCGGGACCTTACAATGAGCAGTTCTTC	CASSHEPGPYNEQFF
-	TRBD1	15	TRBJ1-1	TRBV19	TGTGCCAGTAGTCCTGGGAGGGACAGGGACACTGAAGCTTTCTTT	CASSPGRDRDTEAFF
-	-	15	TRBJ2-1	TRBV27	TGTGCCAGCAGTTACGGGGGGCCGGTTTTGAATGAGCAGTTCTTC	CASSYGGPVLNEQFF
medium-sized	-	12	TRBJ1-2	TRBV14	TGTGCCAGCAGCCAAGACTTATTTGGCTACACCTTC	CASSQDLFGYTF
-	TRBD2	16	TRBJ2-1	TRBV7-2	TGTGCCAGCAGCTTCGGCGCGGGGGGGACTGGGGATGAGCAGTTCTTC	CASSFGAGGTGDEQFF
-	TRBD2	19	TRBJ2-1	TRBV9	TGTGCCAGCAGCGTAGGCCGGGGAGGGGCCTCCTGGCAGGGAGGTGAGCAGTTCTTC	CASSVGRGGASWQGGEQFF
-	-	12	TRBJ1-2	TRBV6-1	TGTGCCAGCAGTCGGGACTTCTATGGCTACACCTTC	CASSRDFYGYTF
many	TRBD1	15	TRBJ2-2	TRBV29-1	TGCAGCGTCGATCAGGGGGCCTTGAACACCGGGGAGCTGTTTTTT	CSVDQGALNTGELFF
few	-	12	TRBJ1-3	TRBV13	TGTGCCAGCAGTGGTTCTGGAAACACCATATATTTT	CASSGSGNTIYF
-	TRBD1	15	TRBJ1-1	TRBV5-5	TGTGCCAGCAGTCGACAGGGGGCCGGGAACACTGAAGCTTTCTTT	CASSRQGAGNTEAFF
-	-	13	TRBJ1-3	TRBV7-9	TGTGCCAGCAGCGAGGGGGCTGGAAACACCATATATTTT	CASSEGAGNTIYF
-	-	15	TRBJ2-7	TRBV11-2	TGTGCCAGCAGCTTAGATCGTGGCGTGGCCTACGAGCAGTACTTC	CASSLDRGVAYEQYF
-	-	15	TRBJ2-7	TRBV10-3	TGTGCCATCAGTACCCCCCGGGACAACTCCTACGAGCAGTACTTC	CAISTPRDNSYEQYF
-	TRBD2	14	TRBJ2-3	TRBV2	TGTGCCAGCAGTGGAATCGCGGGGGCAGATACGCAGTATTTT	CASSGIAGADTQYF
many	-	12	TRBJ2-5	TRBV7-8	TGTGCCAGCAGCGACGGGGGCGAGACCCAGTACTTC	CASSDGGETQYF
-	-	14	TRBJ2-7	TRBV11-3	TGTGCCAGCAGCTTAGCCAGGGTATCATACGAGCAGTACTTC	CASSLARVSYEQYF
-	-	16	TRBJ1-5	TRBV4-3	TGCGCCAGCAGCCAAGAGGGCAGGGGAATCAATCAGCCCCAGCATTTT	CASSQEGRGINQPQHF
medium-sized	-	12	TRBJ1-4	TRBV9	TGTGCCAGCAGCGCCAGTCAAGAAAAACTGTTTTTT	CASSASQEKLFF
few	-	14	TRBJ1-1	TRBV6-5	TGTGCCAGCAGTTACTCGTGGGGGGGGACTGAAGCTTTCTTT	CASSYSWGGTEAFF
-	TRBD2	16	TRBJ2-1	TRBV7-8	TGTGCCAGCAGACCTCTAGCGGGGGCCTCCTACAATGAGCAGTTCTTC	CASRPLAGASYNEQFF